These 10 T cell receptor beta chains came from one sample sequenced in a study of OX40 agonist ivuxolimab in advanced cancers. Data came from immunoSEQ multiplex PCR; TCRdb stores just in-frame clones and leaves some out. The sample consists of 6,000 to 6,500 clones, around 81% of them appearing once. The source material was CD4+ or CD8+ T cells sorted from blood, sampled in a trial of the OX40 agonist ivuxolimab. All receptors come from an adult with an advanced solid tumor such as melanoma, head and neck, liver or kidney cancer.

The chain uses TRBV30 and TRBJ2-1; no reliable D call. This CDR3 has 13 amino acids. The germline V gene encodes CDR1 GTSNPN and CDR2 SVGIG (reference sequence). Between the trimmed V and J ends, which lost 8 bases and 0 bases, there was a span of 11 bases. The DNA for the CDR3 is TGTGCCATACCGCAAAGCTCCTACAATGAGCAGTTCTTC. It translates to CAIPQSSYNEQFF.

The chain uses TRBV12-5 and TRBJ2-7; no definite D call. The length of the CDR3 is 15 residues. The V and J ends lost 7 bases and 1 base respectively, with 17 bases between them. CDR1 and CDR2 (germline): LGHNT, FRNRAP. The CDR3 here is CASAPDGTKSYEQYF. In nucleotides, the CDR3 is TGTGCTAGTGCCCCGGACGGAACAAAATCCTACGAGCAGTACTTC.

This rearrangement joins TRBV4-3 to TRBJ2-6; D possibly uses TRBD1 or TRBD2 (5 bases each). The CDR3 sequence is 16 residues long. Germline-derived CDR1 and CDR2 are LGHNA and YSLEER. Trimming removed 1 base from V and 3 bases from J, with 10 bases in between. CDR3 DNA: TGCGCCAGCAGCCAAGTGAGAGGGGTTGGGGCCAACGTCCTGACTTTC. The encoded protein is CASSQVRGVGANVLTF.

The chain employs TRBV29-1 and TRBJ1-2; 8 nucleotides align to TRBD1. The CDR3 sequence is 15 residues long. Germline V CDR1 and CDR2: SQVTM, ANQGSEA. V gave up 3 bases and J gave up 6 bases; unmatched junction bases: 12. The CDR3 loop is CSVEDPVTGGDGYTF. The CDR3 nucleotides read TGCAGCGTTGAGGACCCAGTTACAGGGGGGGATGGCTACACCTTC.

J is TRBJ1-6 and V is TRBV7-9; D perhaps matches TRBD1 (5 bases). The V end was cut by 5 bases, the J end by 9 bases, with 14 bases between. CDR3 length: 14 residues. Germline V CDR1 and CDR2: SEHNR, FQNEAQ (reference sequence). This chain's CDR3 is CASSGGGRGSPLHF. CDR3 coding DNA: TGTGCCAGCAGCGGTGGGGGACGGGGTTCACCCCTCCACTTT.

This chain connects TRBV6-1 to TRBJ1-1; the D gene is possibly TRBD1 (6 bases). The CDR3 contains 13 residues. Germline CDR1 is MNHNS and CDR2 is SASEGT. The germline V and J ends were trimmed by 8 bases and 3 bases, with 13 bases remaining between them. This chain's CDR3 is CASLPQGYTEAFF. The DNA for the CDR3 is TGTGCCAGCCTCCCACAGGGATACACTGAAGCTTTCTTT.

This clone was observed a single time. CDR3 in DNA: TGCGCCAGCAGCCGGACGGGCACAGGGGAGTACGAGCAGTACTTC. Translating it yields CASSRTGTGEYEQYF. The V call is TRBV4-3, the J call TRBJ2-7; 7 bases are a match to TRBD1. Trimming removed 4 bases from V and 4 bases from J; junction bases left unmatched: 10. The germline V gene encodes CDR1 LGHNA and CDR2 YSLEER. This CDR3 comprises 15 residues.

V gene TRBV11-1 combines with J gene TRBJ2-1; 8 bases fit TRBD1. V lost 1 base, J lost 4 bases, and 6 bases stayed unmatched. This CDR3 is built from 16 residues. Per the germline V gene, CDR1 is SGHAT and CDR2 is FQDESV (reference sequence). Written as DNA, the CDR3 is TGTGCCAGCAGCTTAGATTCGGGACAGGTGTACAATGAGCAGTTCTTC. This codes for CASSLDSGQVYNEQFF.

This chain uses TRBV7-2 with TRBJ1-2, with a tentative D call TRBD1 (6 bases). Trimming stripped 5 bases from V and 0 bases from J, with 22 bases between. Germline V gene sequence: CDR1 SGHTA, CDR2 FQGNSA. This CDR3 has 18 amino acids. For the CDR3, the DNA is TGTGCCAGCAGCCCAATCTCTCAGGGGCGAAATTCTAACTATGGCTACACCTTC. It encodes CASSPISQGRNSNYGYTF. Full variable domain (missing parts from reference TRBV7-2 and TRBJ1-2): GAGVSQSPSNKVTEKGKDVELRCDPISGHTALYWYRQSLGQGLEFLIYFQGNSAPDKSGLPSDRFSAERTGGSVSTLTIQRTQQEDSAVYLCASSPISQGRNSNYGYTFGSGTRLTVV.

This clone has a handful of counts. The rearrangement joins TRBV5-6 to TRBJ2-7, with D possibly TRBD2 on 7 matching bases. The germline CDR1 and CDR2 sequences are SGHDT and YYEEEE. The V end was cut by 2 bases, the J end by 5 bases, with 20 bases between. The CDR3 consists of 16 residues. The CDR3 DNA follows: TGTGCCAGCAGCTTTTGGGGGGGCCTGACTGAGGACGAGCAGTACTTC. As protein: CASSFWGGLTEDEQYF.